This TCR beta chain is drawn from a study of T cell clonality in common variable immunodeficiency. General observations from the study: CVID subjects showed higher TCRbeta clonality than healthy controls.

The V end was cut by 2 bases, the J end by 2 bases, with 6 bases between. Germline values: CDR1 SEHNR, CDR2 FQNEAQ (reference sequence). The CDR3 has 13 residues. Assay used: immunoSEQ multiplex PCR; TCRdb lists only in-frame clones, some missing. This sample carries some 40,000 clones, none of them present only once. This clone came up many times. Its antigen is unidentified. The read terminates 3 residues before the CDR3 end, so the remaining end is supplied by the germline J gene. The sequence was obtained from a person aged 18-70 years in good health. Material for sequencing was peripheral blood mononuclear cells. The rearrangement links TRBV7-9 to TRBJ1-1; D unresolved. The CDR3 is CASSLTVNTEAFF. The part of the CDR3 DNA that was read is TGTGCCAGCAGCTTAACAGTTAACACTGAA.